These T cell receptor beta chains were read from a single sample in a study of metastatic and nonmetastatic thyroid tumors. Using MiXCR, TCRdb reanalyzed the PCR reads. The profile shows tens of thousands of clones, less than 20% of them singletons. The sequencing input was tumor tissue. The receptors stem from a female donor with papillary thyroid cancer or a benign thyroid nodule (not recorded which). Some clones in this sample may be carry-over from other donors' samples. CDR3s include the opening cysteine and the closing phenylalanine or tryptophan. D genes are given only for firm matches. Clone sizes are given selectively: once, few, many, or a class where the clone is expanded.

abundance	j_gene	v_gene	d_gene	CDR3nt	CDR3aa
many	TRBJ2-1	TRBV10-3	-	TGTGCCATCAGCAGGAGGGGAGACGAGCAGTTCTTC	CAISRRGDEQFF
many	TRBJ2-1	TRBV30	TRBD2	TGTGCCTGGAACAAAGCGGGAGCTCTGTATGAGCAGTTCTTC	CAWNKAGALYEQFF
few	TRBJ2-1	TRBV6-1	-	TGTGCCAGCAGTCCATCGTATGGGTATTCCAATGAGCAGTTCTTC	CASSPSYGYSNEQFF
few	TRBJ2-7	TRBV6-1	-	TGTGCCAGCAGGCTTTGGTCCTCCCCCTACGAGCAGTACTTC	CASRLWSSPYEQYF
-	TRBJ2-3	TRBV13	TRBD1	TGTGCCAGCAGCCTGACAGGGTTCGATACACAGTATTTT	CASSLTGFDTQYF
many	TRBJ1-4	TRBV6-5	-	TGTGCCAGCAGTTACTTACAGGAAAATGAAAAACTGTTTTTT	CASSYLQENEKLFF
many	TRBJ2-4	TRBV28	-	TGTGCCAGCAGTTTAGGAGGCAGGACAAACATTCAGTACTTC	CASSLGGRTNIQYF
many	TRBJ2-1	TRBV12-3/TRBV12-4	-	TGTGCCAGCACCACGGGGAGTGAGCAGTTCTTC	CASTTGSEQFF
many	TRBJ2-1	TRBV27	TRBD2	TGTGCCAGCAAGCGGGAATCGGATCATGAGCAGTTCTTC	CASKRESDHEQFF
many	TRBJ2-7	TRBV5-1	-	TGCGCCAGCAGCTTGGGGGAGATTCCTACCCAGCAGTACTTC	CASSLGEIPTQQYF
few	TRBJ2-5	TRBV7-2	TRBD2	TGCGCCAGCAGCCTCAATGGACTAGCGCAAGAGACCCAGTACTTC	CASSLNGLAQETQYF
-	TRBJ2-3	TRBV20-1	-	TGCAGTGCTAGAGTCGGTGGTTCTAGCACAGATACGCAGTATTTT	CSARVGGSSTDTQYF
-	TRBJ2-1	TRBV20-1	TRBD2	TGCAGTGCACGACGGGGGGTTCAGGGAACTGAGCAGTTCTTC	CSARRGVQGTEQFF
many	TRBJ2-7	TRBV11-2	-	TGTGCCAGCAGCTTAGGGCAGGGGTATTCCTACGAGCAGTACTTC	CASSLGQGYSYEQYF
medium-sized	TRBJ2-7	TRBV6-1	-	TGTGCCAGCAAAGACTTAGAGCAGTACTTC	CASKDLEQYF
many	TRBJ2-1	TRBV11-3	TRBD2	TGTGCCAGCAGCCCGCAGCGGGGACCGAACAATGAGCAGTTCTTC	CASSPQRGPNNEQFF
few	TRBJ2-3	TRBV2	TRBD2	TGTGCCAGCATCCTGACTAGCGGTAGAAGATTCTTT	CASILTSGRRFF
few	TRBJ2-6	TRBV19	-	TGTGCCAGTGGGGCAACTGGGGCCAACGTACTGACTTTC	CASGATGANVLTF
many	TRBJ2-2	TRBV7-9	-	TGTGCCAGCAGCCCCCCTAGGTCGAGCACCGGGGAGCTGTTTTTT	CASSPPRSSTGELFF
many	TRBJ1-4	TRBV5-1	-	TGCGCCAGCAGCTTATCGACAGTAACTAATGAAAAACTGTTTTTT	CASSLSTVTNEKLFF
many	TRBJ2-2	TRBV20-1	-	TGCAGTGCTAGAGATTTCCTGGCCGGGGAGCTGTTTTTT	CSARDFLAGELFF
many	TRBJ1-1	TRBV30	-	TGTGCCTGGGACAGCATATTCGAGAGGGCTTTCTTT	CAWDSIFERAFF
many	TRBJ2-2	TRBV9	-	TGTGCCAGCAGCGTATTAGAGGGTAACACCGGGGAGCTGTTTTTT	CASSVLEGNTGELFF
many	TRBJ2-5	TRBV4-1	-	TGCGCCAGCAGCCAAGTAGGTTCCAGCTCCCTTCAGACCCAGTACTTC	CASSQVGSSSLQTQYF
many	TRBJ1-4	TRBV7-9	-	TGTGCCAGCAGCCAGCGACATTTCAGAAAACTGTTTTTT	CASSQRHFRKLFF
few	TRBJ1-2	TRBV20-1	TRBD1	TGCAGTGCTAGAGGGGGGCGGACAGGGGTCACTTTGGGGGGCTACACCTTC	CSARGGRTGVTLGGYTF
many	TRBJ1-2	TRBV6-1	TRBD1	TGTGCCAGCAGTGGAAGGGACAGGGGAAACTATGGCTACACCTTC	CASSGRDRGNYGYTF
medium-sized	TRBJ2-7	TRBV20-1	-	TGCAGGCAACCCCCGACTACCATTTACGAGCAGTACTTC	CRQPPTTIYEQYF
many	TRBJ2-3	TRBV4-1	-	TGCGCCAGCAGCCAAGACTCCGTTGGGGATACGCAGTATTTT	CASSQDSVGDTQYF
few	TRBJ1-2	TRBV14	-	TGTGCCAGCAGCCAACAGACAGTGGGTGATGGCTACACCTTC	CASSQQTVGDGYTF
-	TRBJ2-2	TRBV6-6	-	TGTGCCAGCAGTTACTCGACCCCGGCAGCCGGGGAGCTGTTTTTT	CASSYSTPAAGELFF
few	TRBJ2-1	TRBV5-4	-	TGTGCCAGCAGCTTTACAGTCGACTCCTACAATGAGCAGTTCTTC	CASSFTVDSYNEQFF
many	TRBJ1-2	TRBV7-9	-	TGTGCCAGCAGCTCTGACGGTCCCGATGGCTACACCTTC	CASSSDGPDGYTF
many	TRBJ1-1	TRBV6-1	TRBD1	TGTGCCAGCAGTGTAGGGACAGTGAACACTGAAGCTTTCTTT	CASSVGTVNTEAFF
-	TRBJ1-2	TRBV30	TRBD1	TGTGCCTGGAGTCTTGACAGGGGGTACGGCTACACCTTC	CAWSLDRGYGYTF
many	TRBJ2-5	TRBV7-2	-	TGTGCCAGCAGACAAGGGACGATCGGGACCCAGTACTTC	CASRQGTIGTQYF
many	TRBJ1-1	TRBV5-1	-	TGCGCCAGCAGCTTGGAGAGGCACAATATGAACACTGAAGCTTTCTTT	CASSLERHNMNTEAFF
many	TRBJ2-3	TRBV18	-	TGTGCCAGCTCGGTGGTTGGGAGCGGGACAGATACGCAGTATTTT	CASSVVGSGTDTQYF
-	TRBJ2-1	TRBV24-1	-	TGTGCCACCAGTGATGCGACAGTGGGCAGGGATGAGCAGTTCTTC	CATSDATVGRDEQFF
few	TRBJ2-7	TRBV28	-	TGTGCCAGCATGAACAGGGCACTATACGAGCAGTACTTC	CASMNRALYEQYF
-	TRBJ1-5	TRBV28	-	TGTGCCAGCAGCCCCGTAATTGATCAGCCCCAGCATTTT	CASSPVIDQPQHF
-	TRBJ2-7	TRBV10-2	TRBD2	TGCTCCAGCAGTGAGTATCCAGCGGGAGTCGGCGAGCAGTACTTT	CSSSEYPAGVGEQYF
-	TRBJ2-7	TRBV5-1	-	TGCGCCAGCAGCCACGGGACCGAGAAGGGCGTACGGTACTTC	CASSHGTEKGVRYF
many	TRBJ2-7	TRBV11-1	TRBD2	TGTGCCAGCAGCCCGAGCCGACCGGCAGCGGGAGGTCGCGAGCAGTACTTC	CASSPSRPAAGGREQYF
few	TRBJ2-4	TRBV28	-	TGTGCCAGCAGTACGGACGAGCAGTTAGCCAAAAACATTCAGTACTTC	CASSTDEQLAKNIQYF
many	TRBJ1-6	TRBV28	-	TGTGCCAGCAGTACCGGGACGCCGGATTCACCCCTCCACTTT	CASSTGTPDSPLHF
-	TRBJ1-2	TRBV5-1	-	TGCGCCAGCAGCTTCGAGGGAAACTATGGCTACACCTTC	CASSFEGNYGYTF
many	TRBJ2-2	TRBV10-3	-	TGTGCCATCAGTGAGTCGGAGGGCCGGGAGCTGTTTTTT	CAISESEGRELFF
once	TRBJ2-6	TRBV9	-	TGTGCCAGCAGCGTAAGCCAGTCTGGGGCCAACGTCCTGACTTTC	CASSVSQSGANVLTF
many	TRBJ2-2	TRBV4-1	TRBD2	TGCGCCAGCAGCCCAACTAGCGGGAGAGTCATGGCCGGGGAGCTGTTTTTT	CASSPTSGRVMAGELFF
-	TRBJ2-1	TRBV20-1	-	TGCAGTGCCCGACCCCTCAATGAGCAGTTCTTC	CSARPLNEQFF
many	TRBJ1-2	TRBV12-5	TRBD1	TGTGCTAGCAGGAGACAGGGAGCCTATTTAGATGGCTACACCTTC	CASRRQGAYLDGYTF
many	TRBJ1-2	TRBV5-4	-	TGTGCCAGCAGACCTGGACAGCAATTTAACTATGGCTACACCTTC	CASRPGQQFNYGYTF
-	TRBJ2-2	TRBV12-5	TRBD1	TGTGCTAGTGGTTTGCGGACAGGAGCCGTGGGCACCGGGGAGCTGTTTTTT	CASGLRTGAVGTGELFF